This TCR beta chain came from a study of response to subunit inactivated influenza vaccine. CDR3 length: 14 residues. CDR1 and CDR2 from the germline V gene are LGHNA and YNFKEQ. V lost 3 bases and J 0 bases, leaving 8 bases between the germline ends. TCRdb redid the calling of the RT-PCR reads with MiXCR, one entry per CDR3 protein. The data hold roughly 520,000 distinct CDR3 sequences, with 25% observed a single time. Worth noting for this clonotype: What it recognizes is unknown.

Points from the study as a whole: Researchers suggested that each seasonal influenza vaccination recruits few new T cells.

The V and J genes are TRBV4-2 and TRBJ1-1; D unclear. The material was CD4+ T cells sorted from PBMCs, obtained more than 4 days after vaccination. The sequence was collected from a middle-aged man who received an inactivated influenza vaccine. The CDR3 protein is CASSQLKMNTEAFF. CDR3 DNA: TGTGCCAGCAGCCAGCTCAAAATGAACACTGAAGCTTTCTTT.